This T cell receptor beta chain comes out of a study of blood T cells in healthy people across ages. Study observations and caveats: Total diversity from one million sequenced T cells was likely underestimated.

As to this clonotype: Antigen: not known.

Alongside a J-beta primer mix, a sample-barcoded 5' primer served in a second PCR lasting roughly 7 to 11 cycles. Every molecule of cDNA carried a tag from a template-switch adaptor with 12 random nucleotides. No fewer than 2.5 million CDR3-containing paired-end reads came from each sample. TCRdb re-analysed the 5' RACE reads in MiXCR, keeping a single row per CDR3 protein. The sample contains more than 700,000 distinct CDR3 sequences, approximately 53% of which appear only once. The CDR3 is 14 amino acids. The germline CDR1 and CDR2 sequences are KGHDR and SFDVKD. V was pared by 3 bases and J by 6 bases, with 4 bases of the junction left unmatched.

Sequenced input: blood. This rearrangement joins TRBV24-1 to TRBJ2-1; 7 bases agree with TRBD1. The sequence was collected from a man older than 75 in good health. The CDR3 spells CATSDAGTANEQFF. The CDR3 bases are TGTGCCACCAGTGATGCCGGGACAGCCAATGAGCAGTTCTTC.